This TCR beta chain was identified in a study of T cells after yellow fever vaccination. Overall study context: SMART-Seq v4 Ultra Low Input handled preparation of low-cell-number fractions. The study, taken as a whole, reports: Some clonotypes were seen in both the CD4 and the CD8 compartments. These made up a small share and likely arose from convergent recombination. Clones that expanded after primary vaccination mostly reappeared after the booster (roughly 96% CD4, 70% to 90% CD8).

This clonotype was recorded a few times. Antigen unknown. TCRdb re-derived calls from the 5' RACE reads in MiXCR, one entry per CDR3 protein. The sample consists of hundreds of thousands of distinct CDR3 sequences, approximately 12% of them appearing once. The CDR3 contains 12 residues. From germline, CDR1 is MDHEN and CDR2 SYDVKM. V was trimmed by 10 bases and J by 3 bases, leaving 12 bases between them. The chain has TRBV28 and TRBJ2-5; D is ambiguous. The starting material was PBMCs, obtained on the day of the yellow fever booster vaccination. This TCR derives from a young man who received the YFV17D yellow fever vaccine. The DNA of the CDR3 is TGTGCCACCGGCCGGCAGGAAGAGACCCAGTACTTC. It translates to CATGRQEETQYF.